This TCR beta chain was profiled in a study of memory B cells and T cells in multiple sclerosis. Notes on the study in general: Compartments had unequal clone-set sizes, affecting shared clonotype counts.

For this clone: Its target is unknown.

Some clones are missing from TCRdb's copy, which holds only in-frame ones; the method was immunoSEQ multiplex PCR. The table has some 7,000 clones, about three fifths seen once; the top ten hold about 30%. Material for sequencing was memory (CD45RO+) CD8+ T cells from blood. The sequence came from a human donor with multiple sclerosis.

The CDR3 protein is CASSFPGQDENQPQHF. The CDR3 nucleotides are TGTGCCAGCAGTTTTCCGGGACAGGACGAAAATCAGCCCCAGCATTTT. The chain links TRBV28 to TRBJ1-5; 8 positions agree with TRBD1. The CDR3 is 16 residues long. Trimming removed 3 bases from V and 4 bases from J; junction bases left unmatched: 8. The germline gives CDR1 MDHEN, CDR2 SYDVKM.